This entry describes one TCR beta chain. Its specificity is unknown. These data come from a study of cytomegalovirus exposure and HLA in healthy donors. A multiplex PCR was run with 60 Vbeta primers and 13 Jbeta primers. Measured with immunoSEQ multiplex PCR; TCRdb has only the in-frame clones, and not every one. The sample consists of approximately 120,000 clones, 69% of them appearing once. Study-wide points: Researchers catalogued approximately 160 TCR beta chains as cytomegalovirus-associated.

This CDR3 comprises 15 residues. Germline lookup yields CDR1 GTSNPN and CDR2 SVGIG (reference sequence). Deletions cut 1 base from V and 5 bases from J, with 12 bases between. Sequenced input: PBMCs. This TCR was sampled from a woman between 65 and 79 years old in good health and CMV-seropositive. J is TRBJ1-6 and V is TRBV30, with D tentatively TRBD1 (6 bases). As DNA, the CDR3 is TGTGCCTGGAGTGGAGGGGGGGTTAATAATTCACCCCTCCACTTT. Protein product: CAWSGGGVNNSPLHF.